This T cell receptor beta chain was profiled in a study of cytomegalovirus exposure and HLA in healthy donors. The PCR contained 60 Vbeta and 13 Jbeta primers. Clones were read by immunoSEQ multiplex PCR, and TCRdb kept only the in-frame ones, dropping some. This sample yields about 130,000 clones, of which approximately 80% are seen a single time; about 2.2% belongs to the top ten. There are 14 residues in the CDR3. Between the trimmed V and J ends, which lost 3 bases and 0 bases, there was a span of 7 bases. Looked up from germline, CDR1 is MNHEY and CDR2 is SMNVEV (reference sequence). This chain links TRBV27 with TRBJ2-3; D is ambiguous. Sequencing input: PBMCs. The origin of this receptor is a man aged 30 to 45 in good health and CMV-seronegative. The CDR3 protein is CASSFSRSTDTQYF. The DNA for the CDR3 is TGTGCCAGCAGTTTTAGCCGCAGCACAGATACGCAGTATTTT.